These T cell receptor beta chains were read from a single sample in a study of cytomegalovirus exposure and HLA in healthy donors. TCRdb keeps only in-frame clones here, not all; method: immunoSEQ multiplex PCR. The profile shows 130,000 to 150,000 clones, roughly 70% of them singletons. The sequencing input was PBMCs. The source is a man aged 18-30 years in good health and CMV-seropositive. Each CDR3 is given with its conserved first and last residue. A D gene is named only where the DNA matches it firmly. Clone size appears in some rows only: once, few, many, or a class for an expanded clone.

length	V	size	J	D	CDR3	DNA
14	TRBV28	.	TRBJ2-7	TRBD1	CASRQGDREVEQYF	TGTGCCAGCAGACAGGGGGACAGGGAGGTGGAGCAGTACTTC
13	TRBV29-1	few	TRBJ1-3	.	CSVMAGSGNTIYF	TGCAGCGTTATGGCAGGGTCTGGAAACACCATATATTTT
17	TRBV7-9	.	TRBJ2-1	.	CASRGDFGTSSYNEQFF	TGTGCCAGCCGAGGGGACTTCGGGACGAGCTCCTACAATGAGCAGTTCTTC
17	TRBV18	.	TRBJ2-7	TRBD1	CASSPKFGDRGTNEQYF	TGTGCCAGCTCACCAAAATTCGGGGACAGGGGTACTAACGAGCAGTACTTC
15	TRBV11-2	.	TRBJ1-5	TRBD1	CASSRHRGTDQPQHF	TGTGCCAGCAGCAGACACAGGGGGACCGATCAGCCCCAGCATTTT
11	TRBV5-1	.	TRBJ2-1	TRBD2	CASRSGGEQFF	TGCGCCAGCAGGTCGGGGGGGGAGCAGTTCTTC
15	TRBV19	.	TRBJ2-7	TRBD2	CASSATSGLSYEQYF	TGTGCCAGTAGTGCGACTAGCGGGCTGTCCTACGAGCAGTACTTC
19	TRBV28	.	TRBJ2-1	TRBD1	CASSLGQGLQGGAYNEQFF	TGTGCCAGCAGTCTGGGACAGGGTCTACAAGGAGGGGCCTACAATGAGCAGTTCTTC
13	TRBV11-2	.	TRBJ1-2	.	CASSNQGRDGYTF	TGTGCCAGCAGCAACCAGGGTAGGGATGGCTACACCTTC
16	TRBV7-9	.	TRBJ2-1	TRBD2	CASSFGTSGSYNEQFF	TGTGCCAGCAGCTTCGGGACTAGCGGGAGTTACAATGAGCAGTTCTTC
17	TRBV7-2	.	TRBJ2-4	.	CASSLTRTVLAKNIQYF	TGTGCCAGCAGTTTAACTAGGACAGTCCTAGCCAAAAACATTCAGTACTTC
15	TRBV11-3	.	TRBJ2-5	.	CASSSWITGNETQYF	TGTGCCAGCAGCTCATGGATAACAGGGAACGAGACCCAGTACTTC
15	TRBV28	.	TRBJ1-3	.	CASSSDFPPGNTIYF	TGTGCCAGCAGTTCGGACTTCCCGCCTGGAAACACCATATATTTT
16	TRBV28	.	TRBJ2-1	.	CASSPLGRGDTHEQFF	TGTGCCAGCAGTCCCCTGGGCCGAGGGGACACACATGAGCAGTTCTTC
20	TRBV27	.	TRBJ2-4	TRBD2	CASRWVREGLAIGSKNIQYF	TGTGCCAGCCGCTGGGTGCGGGAGGGCCTGGCGATAGGCTCCAAAAACATTCAGTACTTC
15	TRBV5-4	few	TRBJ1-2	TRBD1	CASSTSTGVSYGYTF	TGTGCCAGCAGCACTAGCACAGGGGTTAGCTATGGCTACACCTTC
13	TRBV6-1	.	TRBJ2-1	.	CASSRRSSNEQFF	TGTGCCAGCAGTAGAAGGTCTAGCAATGAGCAGTTCTTC
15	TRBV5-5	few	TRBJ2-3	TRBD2	CASSFRITGGDTQYF	TGTGCCAGCAGCTTTAGGATCACGGGGGGAGATACGCAGTATTTT
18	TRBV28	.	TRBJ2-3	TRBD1	CASSSTGPLDSYTDTQYF	TGTGCCAGCAGTTCGACAGGGCCTCTCGATTCCTACACAGATACGCAGTATTTT
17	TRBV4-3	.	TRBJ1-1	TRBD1	CASSLQPGGPVHTEAFF	TGCGCCAGCAGCCTGCAGCCAGGGGGCCCTGTGCACACTGAAGCTTTCTTT
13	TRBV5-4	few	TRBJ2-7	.	CASSLQVSHEQYF	TGTGCCAGCAGCTTACAAGTATCCCACGAGCAGTACTTC
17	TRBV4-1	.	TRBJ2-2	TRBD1	CASSQATDRADTGELFF	TGCGCCAGCAGCCAAGCGACGGACAGGGCCGACACCGGGGAGCTGTTTTTT
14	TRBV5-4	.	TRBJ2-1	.	CASSLAGIYNEQFF	TGTGCCAGCAGCTTGGCCGGGATCTACAATGAGCAGTTCTTC
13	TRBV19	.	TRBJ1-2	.	CASRRLTAYGYTF	TGTGCCAGTAGGAGATTAACAGCCTATGGCTACACCTTC
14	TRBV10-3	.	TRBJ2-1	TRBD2	CAISDSGGVGEQFF	TGTGCCATCAGTGACAGCGGGGGGGTGGGGGAGCAGTTCTTC
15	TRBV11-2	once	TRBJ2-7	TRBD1	CASRPGQGRPYEQYF	TGTGCCAGCCGCCCCGGACAGGGGCGACCCTACGAGCAGTACTTC
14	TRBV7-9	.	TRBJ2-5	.	CASSLVAGRETQYF	TGTGCCAGCAGCTTAGTAGCAGGGAGGGAGACCCAGTACTTC
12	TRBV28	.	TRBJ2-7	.	CASSSNSYEQYF	TGTGCCAGCAGTTCAAATTCCTACGAGCAGTACTTC
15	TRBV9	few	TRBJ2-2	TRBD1	CASRSGQSNTGELFF	TGTGCCAGCAGGTCGGGACAGTCGAACACCGGGGAGCTGTTTTTT
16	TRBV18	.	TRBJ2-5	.	CASSPFRRDTQETQYF	TGTGCCAGCTCACCATTCCGACGGGACACCCAAGAGACCCAGTACTTC
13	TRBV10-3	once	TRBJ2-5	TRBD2	CAISAGRDETQYF	TGTGCCATCAGCGCCGGGAGGGATGAGACCCAGTACTTC
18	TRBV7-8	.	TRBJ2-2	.	CASSLVAGSLALIGELFF	TGTGCCAGCAGCTTAGTGGCGGGGAGCTTAGCGCTGATCGGGGAGCTGTTTTTT
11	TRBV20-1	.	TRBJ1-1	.	CSALGDTEAFF	TGCAGTGCTTTAGGGGACACTGAAGCTTTCTTT
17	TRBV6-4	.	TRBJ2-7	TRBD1	CASRRSPGTGGSGEQYF	TGTGCCAGCAGAAGATCCCCCGGGACAGGGGGCTCGGGGGAGCAGTACTTC
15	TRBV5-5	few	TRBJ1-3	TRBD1	CASSHRTGTGNTIYF	TGTGCCAGCAGCCATCGGACAGGGACAGGAAACACCATATATTTT
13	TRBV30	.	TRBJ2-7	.	CAWSLGRTNEQYF	TGTGCCTGGAGTCTGGGTAGGACAAACGAGCAGTACTTC
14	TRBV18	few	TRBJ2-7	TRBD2	CASSPPAGGNEQYF	TGTGCCAGCTCACCACCCGCGGGAGGTAACGAGCAGTACTTC
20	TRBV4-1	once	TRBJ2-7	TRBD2	CASSQAPSGTQRPSSYEQYF	TGCGCCAGCAGCCAAGCTCCTAGCGGGACCCAACGCCCAAGCTCCTACGAGCAGTACTTC
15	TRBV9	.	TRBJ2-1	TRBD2	CASNPRGGAYNEQFF	TGTGCCAGCAACCCTCGCGGGGGGGCGTACAATGAGCAGTTCTTC
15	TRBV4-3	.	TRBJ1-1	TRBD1	CASSQVSQGPTEAFF	TGCGCCAGCAGCCAAGTTTCACAGGGGCCCACTGAAGCTTTCTTT
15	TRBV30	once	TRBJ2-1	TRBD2	CAWSVRGTNYNEQFF	TGTGCCTGGAGTGTACGGGGGACTAACTACAATGAGCAGTTCTTC
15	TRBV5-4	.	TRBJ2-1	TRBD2	CASSFPSGSGNEQFF	TGTGCCAGCAGCTTTCCTAGCGGGAGTGGCAATGAGCAGTTCTTC
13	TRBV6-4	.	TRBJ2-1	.	CASSARAEDEQFF	TGTGCCAGCAGTGCCAGGGCCGAGGATGAGCAGTTCTTC
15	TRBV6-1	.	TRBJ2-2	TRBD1	CASSSRTGRTGELFF	TGTGCCAGCAGTTCGAGGACAGGGCGCACCGGGGAGCTGTTTTTT
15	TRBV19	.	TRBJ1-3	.	CASSPQDFSGNTIYF	TGTGCCAGTAGTCCACAGGATTTCTCTGGAAACACCATATATTTT
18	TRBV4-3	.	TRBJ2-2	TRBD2	CASSQDSLAGANTGELFF	TGCGCCAGCAGCCAAGATAGCCTAGCGGGAGCGAACACCGGGGAGCTGTTTTTT
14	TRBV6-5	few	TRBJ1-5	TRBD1	CASSYGQGSQPQHF	TGTGCCAGCAGTTACGGACAGGGAAGTCAGCCCCAGCATTTT
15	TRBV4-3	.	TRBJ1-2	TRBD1	CASSQRTGGYYGYTF	TGCGCCAGCAGCCAACGGACAGGGGGCTACTATGGCTACACCTTC
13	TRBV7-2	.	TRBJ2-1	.	CASSVQGTNEQFF	TGTGCCAGCAGCGTACAGGGTACGAATGAGCAGTTCTTC
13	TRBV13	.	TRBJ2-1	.	CASSPVGGNEQFF	TGTGCCAGCAGTCCGGTCGGGGGAAATGAGCAGTTCTTC
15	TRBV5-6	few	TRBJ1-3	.	CASSLAGGSGNTIYF	TGTGCCAGCAGCTTGGCCGGGGGTTCAGGAAACACCATATATTTT